This entry lists 20 T cell receptor beta chains sequenced from one sample in a study of cytomegalovirus exposure and HLA in healthy donors. The PCR had 60 Vbeta and 13 Jbeta primers. TCRdb keeps only in-frame clones here, not all; method: immunoSEQ multiplex PCR. Here the sample spans roughly 88,000 clones, over 60% being singletons. The sequencing sample was made of PBMCs. The origin of the receptors is a man in his thirties or forties in good health and CMV-seropositive.

The chain recombines TRBV6-5 with TRBJ1-1, with D uncertain. Trimming took 0 bases from V and 0 from J, leaving 8 bases between them. CDR3 length: 15 residues. CDR1 MNHEY and CDR2 SVGAGI come from the germline V gene. CDR3 protein: CASSYSWRVNTEAFF. In DNA form, the CDR3 reads TGTGCCAGCAGTTACTCCTGGAGGGTGAACACTGAAGCTTTCTTT.

The chain links TRBV6-5 to TRBJ2-7; D might be TRBD1 (6 bases). Trimming stripped 6 bases from V and 1 base from J, with 16 bases between. CDR3 length: 15 residues. Germline V lookup: CDR1 MNHEY, CDR2 SVGAGI. Written as DNA, the CDR3 is TGTGCCAGCAGATTTATGACAGGACCTTCCTACGAGCAGTACTTC. The encoded protein is CASRFMTGPSYEQYF.

This clone was observed once. The chain has TRBV5-1 and TRBJ2-3, with D tentatively TRBD2 (6 bases). This CDR3 is 16 amino acids long. V shed 3 bases and J shed 6 bases, with 20 bases lying between them. Germline loops: CDR1 SGHRS, CDR2 YFSETQ. CDR3 sequence reads: CASSSGGDWLEDTQYF. The CDR3 DNA is TGCGCCAGCAGCTCCGGAGGGGACTGGCTGGAGGATACGCAGTATTTT.

This clone was picked up a small number of times. V and J are TRBV7-3 and TRBJ2-7, with 8 nucleotides matching TRBD1. The CDR3 totals 15 residues. Germline V gene data show CDR1 as SGHTA and CDR2 as FQGTGA. The trim removed 1 base at V and 7 bases at J, leaving 9 bases unmatched. The CDR3 nucleotides read TGTGCCAGCAGCTTAAGGACAGGGTCGCCGGTTGAGCAGTACTTC. Residues: CASSLRTGSPVEQYF. The full variable domain, rest sourced from reference TRBV7-3 and TRBJ2-7, is GAGVSQTPSNKVTEKGKYVELRCDPISGHTALYWYRQSLGQGPEFLIYFQGTGAADDSGLPNDRFFAVRPEGSVSTLKIQRTERGDSAVYLCASSLRTGSPVEQYFGPGTRLTVT.

This clone qualifies as medium-sized (0.01 to 0.1%). The chain uses TRBV7-9 and TRBJ2-1, with D unclear. Germline CDR1 SEHNR, CDR2 FQNEAQ (reference sequence). CDR3 length equals 14 residues. With 5 bases removed from V and 5 bases from J, the gap between germline ends came to 13 bases. The CDR3 DNA is TGTGCCAGCAGCCCCAGTATTTTGGACAATGAGCAGTTCTTC. Protein: CASSPSILDNEQFF.

The chain couples TRBV19 to TRBJ1-1; D unresolved. CDR1 and CDR2 (germline): LNHDA, SQIVND (reference sequence). Between the trimmed V and J ends, which lost 2 bases and 6 bases, there was a span of 13 bases. This CDR3 is 14 amino acids long. The CDR3 is CASSIIGGFAEAFF. Written as DNA, the CDR3 is TGTGCCAGTAGTATAATTGGAGGGTTCGCTGAAGCTTTCTTT.

The chain joins TRBV29-1 to TRBJ1-1; tentative D call: TRBD1 (5 bases). The V gene lost 7 bases and the J gene lost 5 bases, with 14 bases spanning the gap. The CDR3 is 12 amino acids. Germline V gene lookup returns CDR1 SQVTM and CDR2 ANQGSEA. CDR3: CSGGEVRTEAFF. CDR3 nucleotide sequence: TGCAGCGGGGGGGAAGTGAGGACTGAAGCTTTCTTT.

The chain combines TRBV27 with TRBJ2-4, with 13 positions matching TRBD2. V dropped 8 bases and J dropped 4; count of bases not matched to a gene: 5. CDR1 is MNHEY, CDR2 SMNVEV, per germline (reference sequence). This CDR3 contains 15 residues. CDR3 sequence (DNA): TGTGCCAGCCGAACTAGCGGGAGGGCTAAAAACATTCAGTACTTC. This translates into CASRTSGRAKNIQYF.

This rearrangement joins TRBV11-2 to TRBJ2-3; 10 nucleotides line up with TRBD1. This CDR3 has 14 amino acids. Looked up from germline, CDR1 is SGHAT and CDR2 is FQNNGV. With V trimmed by 4 bases and J by 6 bases, 4 bases remained unmatched. CDR3 DNA sequence: TGTGCCAGCAGCTGGGACAGGGGTGGGGATACGCAGTATTTT. Amino acids: CASSWDRGGDTQYF. Combining the CDR3 with reference TRBV11-2 and TRBJ2-3 gives the whole variable domain EAGVAQSPRYKIIEKRQSVAFWCNPISGHATLYWYQQILGQGPKLLIQFQNNGVVDDSQLPKDRFSAERLKGVDSTLKIQPAKLEDSAVYLCASSWDRGGDTQYFGPGTRLTVL.

V and J are TRBV7-9 and TRBJ2-2; 10 bases align to TRBD1. CDR1 SEHNR and CDR2 FQNEAQ come from the germline V gene (reference sequence). This CDR3 has 14 residues. Unmatched junction bases numbered 2, after V lost 5 bases and J lost 5 bases. CDR3 in amino acids: CASSPGQGTGELFF. The CDR3, as DNA: TGTGCCAGCAGCCCGGGACAGGGGACCGGGGAGCTGTTTTTT.

The rearrangement links TRBV19 to TRBJ1-5; no firm D call. Trimming removed 1 base from V and 0 bases from J, with 13 bases in between. The CDR3 length is 17 residues. Germline V gives CDR1 LNHDA, CDR2 SQIVND (reference sequence). CDR3 protein: CASSIVSGRDSNQPQHF. DNA for the CDR3: TGTGCCAGTAGTATAGTTTCGGGGAGGGATAGCAATCAGCCCCAGCATTTT. The variable domain in full, with the rest retrieved from reference TRBV19 and TRBJ1-5, is DGGITQSPKYLFRKEGQNVTLSCEQNLNHDAMYWYRQDPGQGLRLIYYSQIVNDFQKGDIAEGYSVSREKKESFPLTVTSAQKNPTAFYLCASSIVSGRDSNQPQHFGDGTRLSIL.

The chain employs TRBV4-1 and TRBJ1-6; unclear D gene. V shed 3 bases and J shed 0 bases, with 12 bases lying between them. CDR3 length equals 17 residues. Per germline, CDR1 MGHRA and CDR2 YSYEKL. CDR3 bases: TGCGCCAGCAGCCAGCCAGGATCCAGCTCCTATAATTCACCCCTCCACTTT. It yields the protein CASSQPGSSSYNSPLHF.

This clone was seen once. The gene calls are TRBV9 and TRBJ2-2; D unclear. The CDR3 is 13 amino acids. Germline V gene lookup returns CDR1 SGDLS and CDR2 YYNGEE. Trimming shortened V by 4 bases and J by 6 bases, and 10 bases separated the two germline ends. As DNA, the CDR3 is TGTGCCAGCAGCCCTACCAGGTCCGGGGAGCTGTTTTTT. It translates to CASSPTRSGELFF.

The chain combines TRBV9 with TRBJ2-2; D is possibly TRBD1 (6 bases). Looked up from germline, CDR1 is SGDLS and CDR2 is YYNGEE. Trimming stripped 3 bases from V and 4 bases from J, with 13 bases between. The CDR3 sequence is 15 residues long. The CDR3 spells CASSAHRAGTGELFF. CDR3 sequence (DNA): TGTGCCAGCAGCGCGCACAGGGCAGGCACCGGGGAGCTGTTTTTT.

This chain uses TRBV6-1 with TRBJ1-3; 8 nucleotides agree with TRBD1. V lost 6 bases, J lost 0 bases, and 4 bases stayed unmatched. This CDR3 is built from 15 residues. The germline V gene encodes CDR1 MNHNS and CDR2 SASEGT. This chain's CDR3 is CASRSDRDSGNTIYF. CDR3 DNA: TGTGCCAGCAGGTCGGACAGGGACTCTGGAAACACCATATATTTT.

This clone was counted once. This sequence joins TRBV6-5 and TRBJ1-2; D is uncertain. Germline V CDR1 and CDR2: MNHEY, SVGAGI. CDR3 length: 15 amino acids. Trimming removed 6 bases from V and 1 base from J, with 15 bases in between. The CDR3 DNA sequence: TGTGCCAGCAGCTCTAGGACGGGATTTAACTATGGCTACACCTTC. Its translation is CASSSRTGFNYGYTF.

This rearrangement joins TRBV18 to TRBJ2-5; TRBD2 matches 13 bases. The J segment lost 4 bases and the V segment lost 6 bases, leaving 2 bases of the junction unmatched. CDR1 and CDR2 from the germline V gene are KGHSH and LQKENI. The CDR3 is 14 residues long. The CDR3 region has the DNA TGTGCCAGCTCCGGGACTAGCGGGGCAGAGACCCAGTACTTC. It codes for CASSGTSGAETQYF.

The genes are TRBV4-1 and TRBJ2-4; D gene ambiguous. CDR1 and CDR2 (germline): MGHRA, YSYEKL. This CDR3 region has 16 residues. Trimming took 1 base from V and 0 from J, leaving 10 bases between them. CDR3 loop: CASSQGALLAKNIQYF. In nucleotides, the CDR3 is TGCGCCAGCAGCCAAGGCGCTTTATTAGCCAAAAACATTCAGTACTTC.

This rearrangement joins TRBV27 to TRBJ2-7, with TRBD1 as a possible D gene (6 bases). CDR1 and CDR2 from the germline V gene are MNHEY and SMNVEV (reference sequence). The germline V and J ends were trimmed by 6 bases and 2 bases, with 17 bases remaining between them. The CDR3 totals 15 residues. The CDR3 nucleotides read TGTGCCAGCAGCTACGGCCGGGACATAACCTACGAGCAGTACTTC. This encodes CASSYGRDITYEQYF.

This clone was counted many times. The gene calls are TRBV5-1 and TRBJ1-1; no definite D call. Germline loops: CDR1 SGHRS, CDR2 YFSETQ. V lost 0 bases, J lost 6 bases, and 12 bases lay in between. This CDR3 spans 14 amino acids. In DNA, the CDR3 is TGCGCCAGCAGCTTGGGGGTAGGGAGGGCTGAAGCTTTCTTT. It codes for CASSLGVGRAEAFF.